This TCR beta chain comes out of a study of blood T cell repertoires in COVID-19. The overall study: Spain, Italy and the United States supplied samples that represented acute and convalescent COVID-19. The cDNA or gDNA used as material had been derived from T cells, B-cell-depleted T cells, or PBMCs.

Enrollment of patients from Seattle took place during active infection, with longitudinal follow-up. Sequenced by immunoSEQ multiplex PCR; TCRdb stores in-frame clones only, minus some. The table records some 270,000 clones, about 80% of them present only once. The TCR comes from a person aged 65 to 79 with COVID-19, enrolled during active disease. The sample consisted of peripheral blood.

CDR3 nucleotide sequence: TGTGCCAGTGGGGCGCAAGGGCTTACGCAGTATTTT. It yields the protein CASGAQGLTQYF. The chain carries TRBV19 and TRBJ2-3; the D gene is possibly TRBD1 (5 bases). With 8 bases removed from V and 8 bases from J, the gap between germline ends came to 14 bases. Germline V CDR1 and CDR2: LNHDA, SQIVND (reference sequence). This CDR3 spans 12 amino acids.